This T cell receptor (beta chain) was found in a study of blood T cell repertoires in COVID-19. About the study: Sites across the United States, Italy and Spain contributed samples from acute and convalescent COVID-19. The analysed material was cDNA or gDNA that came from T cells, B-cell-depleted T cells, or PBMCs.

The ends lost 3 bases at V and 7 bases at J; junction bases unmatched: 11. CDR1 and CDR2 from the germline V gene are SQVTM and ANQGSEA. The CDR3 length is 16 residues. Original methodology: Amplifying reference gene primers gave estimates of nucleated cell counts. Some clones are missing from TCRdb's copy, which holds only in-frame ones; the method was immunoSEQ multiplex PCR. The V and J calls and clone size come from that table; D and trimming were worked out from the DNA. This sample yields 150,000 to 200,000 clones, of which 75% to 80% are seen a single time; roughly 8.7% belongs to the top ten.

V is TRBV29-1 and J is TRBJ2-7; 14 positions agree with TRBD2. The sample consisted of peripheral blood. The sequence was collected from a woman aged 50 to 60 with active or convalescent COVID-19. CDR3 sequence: CSVEGGLAGVPGEQYF. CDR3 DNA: TGCAGCGTTGAGGGGGGACTAGCGGGAGTTCCGGGTGAGCAGTACTTC.